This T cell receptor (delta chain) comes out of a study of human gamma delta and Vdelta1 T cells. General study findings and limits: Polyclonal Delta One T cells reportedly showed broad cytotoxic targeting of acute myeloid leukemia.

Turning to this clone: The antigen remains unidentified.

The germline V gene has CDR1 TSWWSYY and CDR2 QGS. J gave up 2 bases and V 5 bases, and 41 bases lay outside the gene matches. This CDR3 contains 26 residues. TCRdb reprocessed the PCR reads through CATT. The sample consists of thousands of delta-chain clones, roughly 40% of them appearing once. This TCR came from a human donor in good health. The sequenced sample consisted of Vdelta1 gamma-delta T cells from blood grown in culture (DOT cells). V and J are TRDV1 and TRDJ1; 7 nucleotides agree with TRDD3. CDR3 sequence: CALGSGPRKCPLTGDYDVQPTDKLIF. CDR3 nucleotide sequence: TGTGCTCTTGGGAGCGGTCCTAGGAAATGCCCCCTTACTGGGGATTACGACGTACAGCCTACCGATAAACTCATCTTT.